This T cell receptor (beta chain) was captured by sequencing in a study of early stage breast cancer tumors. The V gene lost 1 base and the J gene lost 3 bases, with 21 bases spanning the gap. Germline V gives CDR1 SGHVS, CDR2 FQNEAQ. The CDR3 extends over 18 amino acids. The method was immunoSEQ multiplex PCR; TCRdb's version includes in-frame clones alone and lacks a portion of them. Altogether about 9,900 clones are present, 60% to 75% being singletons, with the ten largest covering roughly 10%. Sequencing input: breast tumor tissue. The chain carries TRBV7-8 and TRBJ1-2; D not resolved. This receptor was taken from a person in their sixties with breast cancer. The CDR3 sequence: CASSLVSGNPGSYYGYTF. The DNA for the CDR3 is TGTGCCAGCAGCTTAGTTTCCGGGAACCCTGGATCTTACTATGGCTACACCTTC.